This TCR beta chain was profiled in a study of T cell responses to AZD1222 COVID-19 vaccine. Study findings and constraints: Possibly, clonal diversity was underestimated; donors were largely white British and included more females.

Second-dose schedules of about 4 or about 12 weeks were combined. Sequencing was performed with immunoSEQ multiplex PCR; in TCRdb, only in-frame clones are kept and a portion is missing. The repertoire holds roughly 98,000 clones, with around nine tenths as singletons. A remark on this clone: What it binds is unknown.

Germline V gene sequence: CDR1 SNHLY, CDR2 FYNNEI. Trimming took off 3 bases at V and 9 bases at J, with 9 bases between the two ends. The CDR3 totals 11 residues. Sequences were derived from peripheral blood, sampled 28 days after the second AZD1222 dose. The clonotype originates from an adult who received the AZD1222 COVID-19 vaccine. The chain carries TRBV2 and TRBJ2-7; unclear D gene. The CDR3 region is CASSEGTRQYF. CDR3 coding DNA: TGTGCCAGCAGTGAGGGAACAAGGCAGTACTTC.